This record covers a single T cell receptor beta chain. Sequencing used immunoSEQ multiplex PCR; TCRdb keeps in-frame clones, though not all of them. The sample lists 35,000 to 45,000 clones; about 89% were seen once. The data originate from a study of T cell changes during pregnancy in multiple sclerosis. This CDR3 contains 14 residues. Germline CDR1 SGDLS, CDR2 YYNGEE. V shed 3 bases, J shed 5 bases, and the junction held 3 bases outside the gene matches. The chain uses TRBV9 and TRBJ2-5, with 11 nucleotides matching TRBD1. This receptor was obtained from a female donor with multiple sclerosis, enrolled in a pregnancy study. The starting material was CD4+ T cells from peripheral blood mononuclear cells, obtained in the first trimester of pregnancy. CDR3 coding DNA: TGTGCCAGCAGCGCTAGGACAGGGGGCGAGACCCAGTACTTC. Translated, it gives CASSARTGGETQYF. The full variable domain, completed using reference TRBV9 and TRBJ2-5, is DSGVTQTPKHLITATGQRVTLRCSPRSGDLSVYWYQQSLDQGLQFLIQYYNGEERAKGNILERFSAQQFPDLHSELNLSSLELGDSALYFCASSARTGGETQYFGPGTRLLVL.